Below are 32 T cell receptor beta chains sequenced from a single sample in a study of cytomegalovirus exposure and HLA in healthy donors. Primers included in the PCR were 60 Vbeta and 13 Jbeta primers. Clones were sequenced by immunoSEQ multiplex PCR, and TCRdb holds only the in-frame ones, with some missing. The sample contains about 140,000 clones, about 84% of which appear only once. Sample: PBMCs. The source is a man aged 50-60 years in good health and CMV-seronegative.

Note on this clone: Distinct nucleotide sequences in the sample also encode this CDR3. This sequence joins TRBV30 and TRBJ2-3, with 8 bases identical to TRBD2. Germline CDR1 reads GTSNPN; CDR2 reads SVGIG (reference sequence). There are 16 residues in the CDR3. Trimming took 2 bases from V and 3 from J; bases not matched to a gene: 10. CDR3 residues: CAWSLPSPGGTDTQYF. The CDR3 coding sequence is TGTGCCTGGAGTCTGCCGTCTCCGGGGGGGACAGATACGCAGTATTTT.

This chain uses TRBV18 with TRBJ2-1, with 14 nucleotides matching TRBD2. CDR3 length: 15 residues. CDR1 and CDR2 from the germline V gene are KGHSH and LQKENI. V lost 3 bases to trimming and J lost 8 bases; unmatched junction nucleotides: 3. The CDR3: CASSPPGLAGDEQFF. DNA for the CDR3: TGTGCCAGCTCACCCCCGGGACTAGCGGGAGATGAGCAGTTCTTC.

V is TRBV30 and J is TRBJ2-7; TRBD2 is a possible D gene (7 bases). Trimming stripped 0 bases from V and 0 bases from J, with 18 bases between. Germline assignment: CDR1 GTSNPN and CDR2 SVGIG (reference sequence). This CDR3 comprises 17 residues. This chain's CDR3 is CAWSVLLVGGGSYEQYF. CDR3 bases: TGTGCCTGGAGTGTACTCTTAGTAGGGGGGGGCTCCTACGAGCAGTACTTC.

This clone showed up just a few times. V is TRBV7-2 and J is TRBJ2-1, with 10 bases identical to TRBD2. Per germline, CDR1 SGHTA and CDR2 FQGNSA. V lost 2 bases, J lost 7 bases, and 11 bases stayed unmatched. This CDR3 has 17 residues. The CDR3 reads CASSLTSRSSGGNEQFF. The CDR3 bases are TGTGCCAGCAGCTTAACCTCCCGGTCTAGCGGGGGAAATGAGCAGTTCTTC. The complete variable domain, with remaining parts taken from reference TRBV7-2 and TRBJ2-1, reads GAGVSQSPSNKVTEKGKDVELRCDPISGHTALYWYRQSLGQGLEFLIYFQGNSAPDKSGLPSDRFSAERTGGSVSTLTIQRTQQEDSAVYLCASSLTSRSSGGNEQFFGPGTRLTVL.

The chain has TRBV11-2 and TRBJ2-3; 10 bases agree with TRBD2. The CDR3 has 18 amino acids. V was pared by 1 base and J by 2 bases, with 9 bases of the junction left unmatched. The germline gives CDR1 SGHAT, CDR2 FQNNGV. The CDR3, as DNA: TGTGCCAGCAGCTTAGGTCTTCTAGCGGGGGTCTCCACAGATACGCAGTATTTT. This translates into CASSLGLLAGVSTDTQYF.

The rearrangement links TRBV2 to TRBJ2-4; 9 nucleotides line up with TRBD2. CDR3 length: 12 amino acids. Germline V gene sequence: CDR1 SNHLY, CDR2 FYNNEI. V dropped 0 bases and J dropped 16; count of bases not matched to a gene: 4. CDR3 sequence reads: CASSEASGGPYF. The CDR3 DNA reads as TGTGCCAGCAGTGAAGCGAGCGGGGGGCCCTACTTC.

DNA of the CDR3: TGTGCCAGTGACAGGGGAGGCAATCAGCCCCAGCATTTT. It is translated as CASDRGGNQPQHF. The J gene is TRBJ1-5, the V gene TRBV19, with 8 bases fitting TRBD1. CDR3 length: 13 residues. V was pared by 8 bases and J by 2 bases, with 2 bases of the junction left unmatched. CDR1 and CDR2 (germline): LNHDA, SQIVND (reference sequence).

The chain links TRBV13 to TRBJ2-1; TRBD1 might be the D (7 bases). V shed 6 bases and J shed 0 bases, with 24 bases lying between them. Germline V gene lookup returns CDR1 PRHDT and CDR2 FYEKMQ (reference sequence). The CDR3 is 19 amino acids. Here the CDR3 reads CASSLQAGGSPGSYNEQFF. CDR3 nucleotide sequence: TGTGCCAGCAGTTTACAGGCAGGGGGGTCCCCCGGCTCCTACAATGAGCAGTTCTTC.

The chain couples TRBV30 to TRBJ2-5; maybe TRBD1 (5 bases). Germline V gives CDR1 GTSNPN, CDR2 SVGIG (reference sequence). V lost 1 base and J 5 bases, leaving 11 bases between the germline ends. The CDR3 is 13 amino acids. The CDR3 loop is CAWSGGSGETQYF. The CDR3 bases are TGTGCCTGGAGTGGGGGATCAGGGGAGACCCAGTACTTC.

This chain uses TRBV30 with TRBJ2-2; no clear D gene. Trimming removed 2 bases from V and 7 bases from J, with 14 bases in between. Germline assignment: CDR1 GTSNPN and CDR2 SVGIG (reference sequence). The CDR3 is 14 residues long. The CDR3 DNA reads TGTGCCTGGAGTAGTCTGGCCCCCATCGGGGAGCTGTTTTTT. Its translation is CAWSSLAPIGELFF.

The J gene is TRBJ2-5, the V gene TRBV7-8, with TRBD1 matching over 9 bases. CDR3 length equals 16 residues. The germline CDR1 and CDR2 sequences are SGHVS and FQNEAQ. Trimming at V came to 5 bases and at J to 5 bases, leaving 12 bases not matched to a gene. The chain's CDR3 is CASSAAGTGFRETQYF. The CDR3, as DNA: TGTGCCAGCAGCGCCGCCGGGACAGGGTTTAGGGAGACCCAGTACTTC.

The chain carries TRBV30 and TRBJ1-5; perhaps TRBD1 as D (6 bases). Germline CDR1 GTSNPN, CDR2 SVGIG (reference sequence). The CDR3 is made up of 14 amino acids. Trimming removed 3 bases from V and 3 bases from J, with 12 bases in between. CDR3 nucleotide sequence: TGTGCCTGGAGGACAGGAGGCTTCAATCAGCCCCAGCATTTT. Protein product: CAWRTGGFNQPQHF.

The chain combines TRBV5-4 with TRBJ2-2; weak D call: TRBD1 (6 bases). The CDR3 has 15 residues. The germline V gene has CDR1 SGHNT and CDR2 YYREEE (reference sequence). V shed 5 bases and J shed 2 bases, with 13 bases lying between them. Written as DNA, the CDR3 is TGTGCCAGCAGGCCCGGGACACACAACACCGGGGAGCTGTTTTTT. Protein product: CASRPGTHNTGELFF. Together with reference TRBV5-4 and TRBJ2-2, the CDR3 gives the full variable domain: ETGVTQSPTHLIKTRGQQVTLRCSSQSGHNTVSWYQQALGQGPQFIFQYYREEENGRGNFPPRFSGLQFPNYSSELNVNALELDDSALYLCASRPGTHNTGELFFGEGSRLTVL.

The chain is built from TRBV7-9 and TRBJ2-7; 7 bases match TRBD2. The germline V gene has CDR1 SEHNR and CDR2 FQNEAQ (reference sequence). The V and J ends lost 5 bases and 0 bases, in that order; junction bases with no gene match: 19. This CDR3 has 19 amino acids. The CDR3 bases are TGTGCCAGCAGCCTGAGGGGACGGGAGGCCTTTTCAAACTCCTACGAGCAGTACTTC. The encoded protein is CASSLRGREAFSNSYEQYF.

CDR3 sequence: CASSLREPGTSIDTQYF. The CDR3 nucleotides are TGTGCCAGCAGTTTAAGGGAACCCGGGACTAGCATTGATACGCAGTATTTT. The chain uses TRBV27 and TRBJ2-3; 9 bases align to TRBD2. CDR3 length: 17 amino acids. After removal of 2 bases from V and 6 bases from J, the junction contained 12 bases not matched to a gene. Germline loops: CDR1 MNHEY, CDR2 SMNVEV (reference sequence).

The V call is TRBV7-9, the J call TRBJ1-1; 7 nucleotides line up with TRBD1. The CDR3 spans 14 residues. Germline V CDR1 and CDR2: SEHNR, FQNEAQ (reference sequence). The V segment lost 5 bases and the J segment 0 bases; nucleotides outside the gene matches: 3. The CDR3 region is CASSTGQLNTEAFF. In DNA, the CDR3 is TGTGCCAGCAGCACGGGACAGCTGAACACTGAAGCTTTCTTT.

This clone was counted a few times. The chain combines TRBV2 with TRBJ1-1, with 8 bases fitting TRBD1. Germline V gives CDR1 SNHLY, CDR2 FYNNEI. The CDR3 sequence is 14 residues long. With V trimmed by 5 bases and J by 5 bases, 7 bases remained unmatched. CDR3 region: CASSSRTGRTEAFF. CDR3 in DNA: TGTGCCAGCAGTTCTCGGACAGGGAGGACTGAAGCTTTCTTT.

This chain uses TRBV5-1 with TRBJ2-7; perhaps TRBD1 as D (6 bases). V shed 1 base and J shed 0 bases, with 8 bases lying between them. Germline lookup yields CDR1 SGHRS and CDR2 YFSETQ. This CDR3 spans 14 amino acids. The CDR3 is CASSLQGTSYEQYF. CDR3 in DNA: TGCGCCAGCAGCTTGCAGGGGACCTCCTACGAGCAGTACTTC.

The chain uses TRBV4-1 and TRBJ2-6; 10 bases align to TRBD1. Looked up from germline, CDR1 is MGHRA and CDR2 is YSYEKL. V shed 1 base and J 2 bases; nucleotides not matched to a gene: 11. CDR3 size: 20 residues. Here the CDR3 reads CASSQAGGPGQGAGANVLTF. The CDR3 coding sequence is TGCGCCAGCAGCCAAGCAGGGGGCCCCGGACAGGGGGCTGGGGCCAACGTCCTGACTTTC.

The rearrangement links TRBV5-1 to TRBJ2-3; possibly TRBD1 for D (5 bases). This CDR3 spans 14 amino acids. The V and J ends lost 4 bases and 0 bases respectively, with 9 bases between them. In germline, CDR1 is SGHRS, CDR2 YFSETQ. The CDR3 loop is CASSPPGSTDTQYF. DNA for the CDR3: TGCGCCAGCAGCCCGCCAGGGAGCACAGATACGCAGTATTTT.

This rearrangement joins TRBV30 to TRBJ1-5; 10 bases match TRBD1. Trimming took 7 bases from V and 6 from J; bases not matched to a gene: 6. The germline gives CDR1 GTSNPN, CDR2 SVGIG (reference sequence). This CDR3 is built from 13 residues. CDR3 residues: CALGQGSRQPQHF. In DNA form, the CDR3 reads TGTGCCTTGGGACAGGGGAGCCGTCAGCCCCAGCATTTT.

This clone was seen a handful of times. The CDR3 coding sequence is TGTGCCAGCTCACCTTCCCTCGGGCAGCCCCAGCATTTT. This encodes CASSPSLGQPQHF. The rearrangement links TRBV18 to TRBJ1-5; D call uncertain. Germline V gene data show CDR1 as KGHSH and CDR2 as LQKENI. Trimming removed 3 bases at V and 7 bases at J, with 10 bases between. The CDR3 consists of 13 residues.

The rearrangement links TRBV7-9 to TRBJ2-7, with a tentative D call TRBD1 (6 bases). Per the germline V gene, CDR1 is SEHNR and CDR2 is FQNEAQ (reference sequence). Trimming shortened V by 5 bases and J by 0 bases, and 14 bases separated the two germline ends. The CDR3 spans 15 residues. The CDR3 spells CASSTRGQSSYEQYF. For the CDR3, the DNA is TGTGCCAGCAGCACCCGAGGACAGAGCTCCTACGAGCAGTACTTC.

The rearrangement joins TRBV15 to TRBJ2-3; 9 nucleotides match TRBD1. V dropped 8 bases and J dropped 4; count of bases not matched to a gene: 7. The CDR3 covers 14 residues. CDR1 LNHNV and CDR2 YYDKDF come from the germline V gene (reference sequence). DNA for the CDR3: TGTGCCACCTCGTTAGGGACAGGGTCAGATACGCAGTATTTT. Translated, it gives CATSLGTGSDTQYF.

The chain employs TRBV2 and TRBJ2-4; TRBD1 matches at 7 bases. The CDR3 runs to 13 residues. Germline V gene sequence: CDR1 SNHLY, CDR2 FYNNEI. V shed 6 bases and J 1 base; nucleotides not matched to a gene: 0. CDR3 region: CASRGQAKNIQYF. CDR3 bases: TGTGCCAGCAGGGGACAGGCCAAAAACATTCAGTACTTC.

The rearrangement links TRBV2 to TRBJ2-7; 7 bases line up with TRBD1. Germline V gene lookup returns CDR1 SNHLY and CDR2 FYNNEI. The CDR3 runs to 14 residues. With 9 bases clipped from V and 2 bases from J, the junction kept 10 bases outside the gene matches. The CDR3 nucleotides are TGTGCCAGTTCGGGACAGACGATGGCCTACGAGCAGTACTTC. It specifies CASSGQTMAYEQYF.

The CDR3 protein is CASSEAGQGGGELFF. CDR3 coding DNA: TGTGCCAGCAGTGAAGCAGGACAGGGAGGCGGGGAGCTGTTTTTT. The V gene is TRBV6-1, the J gene TRBJ2-2; TRBD1 matches at 8 bases. This CDR3 has 15 amino acids. Germline trimming cut 0 bases from V and 7 bases from J; bases unmatched to any gene: 4. In germline, CDR1 is MNHNS, CDR2 SASEGT.

V usage is TRBV9 and J usage is TRBJ2-7, with 11 bases matching TRBD1. The germline CDR1 and CDR2 sequences are SGDLS and YYNGEE. The V gene end was trimmed by 4 bases and the J gene end by 5 bases; junction bases not matched to a gene: 5. CDR3 length: 14 amino acids. CDR3 in amino acids: CASSQRTGGDEQYF. As DNA, the CDR3 is TGTGCCAGCAGCCAGCGGACAGGGGGCGACGAGCAGTACTTC.

This chain links TRBV10-3 with TRBJ1-5, with TRBD1 matching over 7 bases. This CDR3 is 14 amino acids long. Trimming removed 2 bases from V and 11 bases from J; junction bases left unmatched: 9. Germline V lookup: CDR1 ENHRY, CDR2 SYGVKD. The CDR3 DNA reads as TGTGCCATCAGTGAGGACAGGGAATCACGGGCCCAGCATTTT. Protein sequence: CAISEDRESRAQHF.

This chain joins TRBV5-6 and TRBJ2-7; D might be TRBD1 (6 bases). Germline CDR1 SGHDT, CDR2 YYEEEE. The CDR3 spans 17 residues. The V end lost 2 bases, the J end lost 2 bases, and 20 bases lay between the germline ends. The CDR3 spells CASSFRQRAGTTYEQYF. The DNA of the CDR3 is TGTGCCAGCAGCTTTAGACAAAGGGCAGGGACAACCTACGAGCAGTACTTC. Combining the CDR3 with reference TRBV5-6 and TRBJ2-7 gives the whole variable domain DAGVTQSPTHLIKTRGQQVTLRCSPKSGHDTVSWYQQALGQGPQFIFQYYEEEERQRGNFPDRFSGHQFPNYSSELNVNALLLGDSALYLCASSFRQRAGTTYEQYFGPGTRLTVT.

V usage is TRBV7-9 and J usage is TRBJ2-3; 10 bases agree with TRBD2. The CDR3 totals 15 residues. V dropped 1 base and J dropped 6; count of bases not matched to a gene: 4. CDR1 is SEHNR, CDR2 FQNEAQ, per germline (reference sequence). CDR3 DNA: TGTGCCAGCAGCTTAGTAGCGGGAGGCTCGGATACGCAGTATTTT. Its translation: CASSLVAGGSDTQYF. Looking up the rest from reference TRBV7-9 and TRBJ2-3 gives the full variable domain: DTGVSQNPRHKITKRGQNVTFRCDPISEHNRLYWYRQTLGQGPEFLTYFQNEAQLEKSRLLSDRFSAERPKGSFSTLEIQRTEQGDSAMYLCASSLVAGGSDTQYFGPGTRLTVL.

V is TRBV11-3 and J is TRBJ2-1; 8 bases map to TRBD1. Germline CDR1 is SGHNT and CDR2 is YENEEA. Losses at the gene ends were 5 bases for V and 6 bases for J; bases not matched to a gene: 18. The CDR3 runs 18 residues. The CDR3 is CASSPIVTDREHSNEQFF. The DNA for the CDR3 is TGTGCCAGCAGCCCAATCGTTACGGACAGGGAACACTCCAATGAGCAGTTCTTC.